This TCR beta chain was found in a study of graft-versus-host responses after intestinal transplantation. Study information: Tacrolimus and steroids were given for about 3 years to all recipients after anti-thymocyte globulin induction.

Study findings and constraints: Analysis identified GvH clones in recipient marrow, with some appearing first in ileum or blood.

Intraepithelial and lamina propria lymphocytes were isolated from graft specimens. On this clone itself: Antigen specificity is unknown.

Here immunoSEQ multiplex PCR was the method, and the copy in TCRdb shows in-frame clones only, minus some. The profile shows 8,800 or so clones, approximately 72% of them singletons. The sample in question was ileum tissue, obtained about 520 days after intestinal transplant. This receptor was obtained from a human patient who received an intestinal transplant, so some T cells may come from the graft donor.

CDR3 DNA sequence: TGTGCCAGCAGCTTGGGACCGACAGGGAGCTCCTACGAGCAGTACTTC. Protein product: CASSLGPTGSSYEQYF. This sequence joins TRBV5-5 and TRBJ2-5, with TRBD1 matching 7 bases. The DNA matches TRBJ2-7 better at its end, which makes the J call doubtful. In germline, CDR1 is SGHKS, CDR2 YYEKEE (reference sequence). The CDR3 is made up of 16 amino acids.